Reported below is one TCR beta chain. The antigen it recognizes is unknown. No base-level quality is on record; no much larger clone is a single base apart. This sample is drawn from a study of blood T cell repertoires in COVID-19 (dated by TCRdb to about 2020). General notes on the study: Samples from collaborators originated in the United States, Italy and Spain and spanned both the acute and convalescent phases of COVID-19. The material from the prospective study consisted of cDNA or gDNA derived from T cells, B-cell-depleted T cells, or PBMCs. The dataset comprised deeply sampled blood TCRbeta repertoires from subjects exposed to, actively infected with, or recovered from COVID-19. The repertoires were made available in a free public database intended to serve as a resource for research on the immune response to SARS-CoV-2. Samples came from the ongoing ImmuneRACE study (first 160 participants) plus 1,254 subjects from 6 global collaborators. Sample metadata almost always included a de-identified subject ID, COVID-19 status, age in years and sex. Where available, HLA class I and class II types were taken from metadata supplied by the sample provider and were not determined by assay-based typing.

TCRbeta CDR3 regions were amplified from genomic DNA by means of the immunoSEQ Assay, a bias-controlled multiplex PCR. The study's processing was this. Nucleated cell counts per sample were estimated from amplification of reference gene primers within the assay. To quantify the absolute abundance of each unique TCRbeta CDR3 rearrangement, sequence reads were collapsed and filtered. For each sample, productive Simpson clonality was calculated as the square root of Simpson's diversity index over productive rearrangements. TCRdb took over this immuneACCESS table, retaining in-frame rearrangements with V and J assigned. Such tables are incomplete; in checked studies, under half of the missing clones stem from an unresolved V gene, and the remainder is unexplained. The V and J calls and clone size come from that table; D and trimming were worked out from the DNA. A total of roughly 180,000 clones appear in this sample, approximately 80% of them only once. The top ten clonotypes cover under 8.5% of the sample.

Paper-wide results and their limitations: The amount of clinical and demographic metadata varied by source and participant and was provided uncurated.

Via the germline V gene (reference sequence), CDR1 is MNHNY and CDR2 SVGAGI. The V end loses 6 bases and the J end loses 4 bases, and a stretch of 10 bases separates them. Taken from cysteine to phenylalanine, the CDR3 has 13 residues. The entry retains the CDR3 DNA only, 39 bases that are in frame from base 1. Collaborating institutions collected whole blood in K2EDTA tubes following their own protocols. Collaborator samples were shipped for TCRbeta analysis as frozen whole blood, isolated PBMCs, or DNA extracted from either sample type. The TCR was taken from a human donor in a cohort sampled during active COVID-19. This chain is built from TRBV6-6 and TRBJ1-5; TRBD1 is perhaps the D gene, given 5 matching bases. Material: peripheral blood. In nucleotides, the sequence is TGTGCCAGCAGCTTGACAGAGAATCAGCCCCAGCATTTT. It encodes CASSLTENQPQHF.